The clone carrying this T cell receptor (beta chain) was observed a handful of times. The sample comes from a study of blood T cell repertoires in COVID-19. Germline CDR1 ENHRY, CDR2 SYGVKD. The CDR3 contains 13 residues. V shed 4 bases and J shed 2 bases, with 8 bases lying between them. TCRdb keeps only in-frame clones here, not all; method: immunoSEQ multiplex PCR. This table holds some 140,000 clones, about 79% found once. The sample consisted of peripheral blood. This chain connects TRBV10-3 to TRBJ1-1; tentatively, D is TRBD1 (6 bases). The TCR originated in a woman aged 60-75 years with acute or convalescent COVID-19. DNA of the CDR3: TGTGCCATCAGTGCGACAGGAAACACTGAAGCTTTCTTT. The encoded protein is CAISATGNTEAFF.